This T cell receptor beta chain was obtained from a study of graft-versus-host responses after intestinal transplantation. Turning to this clone: Its cognate antigen is unknown.

V was cut by 2 bases and J by 0 bases, with 12 bases left in between. This CDR3 comprises 16 residues. The germline V gene has CDR1 PRHDT and CDR2 FYEKMQ (reference sequence). Generated by immunoSEQ multiplex PCR, the TCRdb table keeps only in-frame clones and is missing some. The table lists about 110,000 clones, 93% of them singletons, with 0.9% to 1.5% in the top ten. The chain is built from TRBV13 and TRBJ2-3, with no clear D. Source: unstimulated CD8+ T cells sorted from spleen or lymph node cells, taken before transplant. The receptor's source is a human donor who was the organ donor for an intestinal transplant. The CDR3 bases are TGTGCCAGCAGCTTAAACCGGTGGCCTAGCACAGATACGCAGTATTTT. Protein product: CASSLNRWPSTDTQYF.